The 32 T cell receptor beta chains below come from one sample, sequenced in a study of tumor and adjacent non-tumor tissue in lung cancer (dated by TCRdb to between 2018 and 2020). The library came from multiplex PCR. The instrument given in TCRdb is Illumina HiSeq 2500. Following protocols modified from ARM-PCR, the researchers constructed TCRbeta libraries through three rounds of nested PCR with primers (Table S4). TCRdb cleaned the public reads at Q25 with fastp, built clones with MiXCR and kept in-frame beta chains. Each CDR3 protein gets just one entry, which takes the most common genes and DNA from the rows behind it. The sample table contains more than 55,000 distinct CDR3 sequences; only one count was recorded for around two thirds of them. About 32% of the sample lies in the top ten. RNA was extracted from bulk unsorted tissue and checked for quality with a NanoDrop ND-1000 and an Agilent 2100. Distant non-tumor tissue taken more than 3 cm from the tumor edge was used as the normal lung sample.

Sequences were obtained from distant non-tumor lung tissue. The receptors shown here come from a man between 65 and 85 years old with non-small cell lung cancer.

A remark on this clonotype: This may come from a read error, since a much larger clone is one base off. The V call is TRBV20-1, the J call TRBJ2-2; D uncertain. The germline V gene encodes CDR1 DFQATT and CDR2 SNEGSKA (reference sequence). This CDR3 is 13 amino acids long. This chain's CDR3 is CSAYPENTRELFF. CDR3 sequence (DNA): TGCAGTGCTTACCCAGAGAACACCAGGGAGCTGTTTTTT.

A remark on this clonotype: A junction boundary mismatches the germline segment, possibly from a read error. The rearrangement joins TRBV7-9 to TRBJ2-1; 8 bases are shared with TRBD2. CDR1 is SEHNR and CDR2 is FQNEAQ in the germline V gene (reference sequence). The CDR3 sequence is 15 residues long. The CDR3 region has the DNA TGTGCAAGCAGCTTTATGCGGGGGGCCCGCAATGAGCAGTTCTTC. Protein sequence: CASSFMRGARNEQFF. Looking up the rest from reference TRBV7-9 and TRBJ2-1 gives the full variable domain: DTGVSQNPRHKITKRGQNVTFRCDPISEHNRLYWYRQTLGQGPEFLTYFQNEAQLEKSRLLSDRFSAERPKGSFSTLEIQRTEQGDSAMYLCASSFMRGARNEQFFGPGTRLTVL.

With regard to this clonotype: A much larger clone is a single base away; this may be a read error. The V and J genes are TRBV5-5 and TRBJ2-2; D is unresolved. In germline, CDR1 is SGHKS, CDR2 YYEKEE (reference sequence). CDR3 length: 13 amino acids. The V end was cut by 2 bases, the J end by 5 bases, with 7 bases between. The CDR3 here is CASSFPDTGELFF. CDR3 nucleotide sequence: TGTGCCAGCAGCTTCCCCGATACCGGGGAGCTGTTTTTT.

This clonotype was recorded many times. The chain combines TRBV20-1 with TRBJ2-3; possibly TRBD1 for D (5 bases). The CDR3 consists of 14 residues. CDR1 is DFQATT, CDR2 SNEGSKA, per germline (reference sequence). V lost 6 bases, J lost 2 bases, and 15 bases lay in between. The CDR3 DNA is TGCAGTGCCCAGACAGCGATGGACACAGATACGCAGTATTTT. It encodes CSAQTAMDTDTQYF.

V and J are TRBV7-9 and TRBJ2-3; 7 bases are a match to TRBD2. Germline V gene data show CDR1 as SEHNR and CDR2 as FQNEAQ (reference sequence). With 3 bases clipped from V and 0 bases from J, the junction kept 3 bases outside the gene matches. The CDR3 has 15 residues. CDR3 sequence (DNA): TGTGCCAGCAGCTTGAGCGGGACTAGCACAGATACGCAGTATTTT. Translation: CASSLSGTSTDTQYF. The complete variable domain, with remaining parts taken from reference TRBV7-9 and TRBJ2-3, reads DTGVSQNPRHKITKRGQNVTFRCDPISEHNRLYWYRQTLGQGPEFLTYFQNEAQLEKSRLLSDRFSAERPKGSFSTLEIQRTEQGDSAMYLCASSLSGTSTDTQYFGPGTRLTVL.

This clonotype has a count of ten or more. V and J are TRBV5-4 and TRBJ2-2; D gene unclear. V was clipped by 3 bases and J by 6 bases, with 12 bases between them. CDR3 length: 14 amino acids. The germline CDR1 and CDR2 sequences are SGHNT and YYREEE (reference sequence). CDR3 sequence (DNA): TGTGCCAGCAGCTCAGCCACCCAGTCCGGGGAGCTGTTTTTT. Translated: CASSSATQSGELFF.

For this clonotype: One end of the junction varies from germline; a read error may be responsible. The chain recombines TRBV6-1 with TRBJ1-5, with D unclear. Germline values: CDR1 MNHNS, CDR2 SASEGT. The CDR3 runs to 16 residues. CDR3 in amino acids: CTSRIQPGKLNQPQHF. The CDR3 DNA reads as TGTACCAGCAGGATACAACCGGGAAAGCTCAATCAGCCCCAGCATTTT.

This clonotype has more than one count but fewer than ten. A much more abundant neighbour one base away suggests this may be a read error. The V gene is TRBV6-1, the J gene TRBJ2-3; D not resolved. The CDR3 covers 10 residues. Per germline, CDR1 MNHNS and CDR2 SASEGT. For the CDR3, the DNA is TGTGTCAGTTCCAGGGATACGCAGTATTTT. Residues: CVSSRDTQYF.

Ten or more counts support this clonotype. This sequence joins TRBV11-2 and TRBJ2-6; D is unresolved. V lost 3 bases and J 4 bases, leaving 4 bases between the germline ends. From germline, CDR1 is SGHAT and CDR2 FQNNGV. This CDR3 has 13 amino acids. The CDR3 DNA follows: TGTGCCAGCAGCTTTCCCGGGGCCAACGTCCTGACTTTC. Residues: CASSFPGANVLTF. The full variable domain, rest sourced from reference TRBV11-2 and TRBJ2-6, is EAGVAQSPRYKIIEKRQSVAFWCNPISGHATLYWYQQILGQGPKLLIQFQNNGVVDDSQLPKDRFSAERLKGVDSTLKIQPAKLEDSAVYLCASSFPGANVLTFGAGSRLTVL.

In its sample, this clonotype was seen a few times. This may come from a read error, since a much larger clone is one base off. The V and J genes are TRBV5-4 and TRBJ2-7, with a tentative D call TRBD1 (6 bases). This CDR3 contains 14 residues. Germline V CDR1 and CDR2: SGHNT, YYREEE (reference sequence). CDR3 region: CANSFWDKAYEQYF. CDR3 DNA sequence: TGTGCCAACAGCTTTTGGGACAAAGCCTACGAGCAGTACTTC.

As to this clonotype: The junction shows a germline mismatch at one end, possibly a read error. The chain has TRBV11-2 and TRBJ2-2; 7 positions agree with TRBD1. The germline gives CDR1 SGHAT, CDR2 FQNNGV. CDR3 length: 16 residues. The CDR3 DNA sequence: TGTGCCAGCAGCCTACAGGGGACGTCGTTCGCCGGGGAGCCGTTTTTC. Translating gives CASSLQGTSFAGEPFF.

Ten or more counts support this clonotype. This rearrangement joins TRBV28 to TRBJ2-5; D not certain. The germline CDR1 and CDR2 sequences are MDHEN and SYDVKM. The V gene lost 3 bases and the J gene lost 0 bases, with 5 bases spanning the gap. This CDR3 is built from 13 residues. In DNA, the CDR3 is TGTGCCAGCAGTTTCCCTAACCAAGAGACCCAGTACTTC. Translating gives CASSFPNQETQYF.

This clonotype was observed many times. This chain links TRBV5-6 with TRBJ2-5, with D possibly matching TRBD1 (6 bases). The CDR3 length is 14 residues. Germline-derived CDR1 and CDR2 are SGHDT and YYEEEE. V was cut by 5 bases and J by 4 bases, with 15 bases left in between. As DNA, the CDR3 is TGTGCCAGCAGTCTCGCAGGGGAGTCAGAGACCCAGTACTTC. Residues: CASSLAGESETQYF.

As to this clonotype: Because it lacks the conserved phenylalanine or tryptophan at the end, this CDR3 is likely a read error. This chain joins TRBV29-1 and TRBJ2-7; either TRBD1 or TRBD2 may fit D (5 bases each). Looked up from germline, CDR1 is SQVTM and CDR2 is ANQGSEA. Trimming took 4 bases from V and 5 from J, leaving 21 bases between them. There are 15 residues in the CDR3. As DNA, the CDR3 is TGCAGCGTTGTAAAGGGTCGGGACGGACCCAACGAGCAGTACCTC. This translates into CSVVKGRDGPNEQYL.

This clonotype appeared a few times. One end of the junction fails to match germline, which may point to a read error. The rearrangement links TRBV4-2 to TRBJ2-1, with a possible D match to TRBD1 (5 bases). Germline assignment: CDR1 LGHNA and CDR2 YNFKEQ. This CDR3 region has 16 residues. The chain's CDR3 is CASSQDGAFSYNERFF. The CDR3 DNA reads TGTGCCAGCAGCCAGGATGGGGCTTTCTCCTACAATGAGCGGTTCTTC.

About this clonotype: This CDR3 is missing its conserved last phenylalanine or tryptophan, likely due to a read error. The limits of the CDR3 on the DNA are not certain, so only TCRdb's listed CDR3 is given. The CDR3 region is CAINPTSGRENNEQFS. The V and J genes are TRBV10-3 and TRBJ2-1; the D call in the table, TRBD2, was not verified against the DNA. Germline-derived CDR1 and CDR2 are ENHRY and SYGVKD. The CDR3 numbers 16 amino acids, ends counted.

To note about this clonotype: A much bigger clone sits one base away, suggesting this may be a read error. The chain uses TRBV5-5 and TRBJ1-1; TRBD1 might be the D (5 bases). Per germline, CDR1 SGHKS and CDR2 YYEKEE (reference sequence). Trimming pared 2 bases from V and 3 bases from J, leaving 8 bases between. The CDR3 runs to 13 residues. CDR3 residues: CASSFSGDTEAFF. CDR3 nucleotides: TGTGCCAGCAGCTTTTCGGGGGACACTGAAGCTTTCTTT.

By sample fraction, this clonotype is medium-sized. The CDR3 loop is CASSLRQVRTEAFF. The CDR3 region has the DNA TGTGCCAGCAGTTTGCGACAGGTCCGCACTGAAGCTTTCTTT. V is TRBV12-3 or TRBV12-4 and J is TRBJ1-1; possible D gene TRBD1, 6 bases. V shed 3 bases and J shed 4 bases, with 12 bases lying between them. The CDR3 is 14 residues long.

A remark on this clonotype: The junction shows a germline mismatch at one end, possibly a read error. The gene calls are TRBV11-2 and TRBJ1-6; D possibly corresponds to TRBD1 (5 bases). Germline V gene sequence: CDR1 SGHAT, CDR2 FQNNGV. This CDR3 spans 18 amino acids. The CDR3 bases are TGTACCAGCAGCTTGGACGCCACATGGGGCTTCTATAATTCACCCTTCCACTTT. Translating gives CTSSLDATWGFYNSPFHF. Looking up the rest from reference TRBV11-2 and TRBJ1-6 gives the full variable domain: EAGVAQSPRYKIIEKRQSVAFWCNPISGHATLYWYQQILGQGPKLLIQFQNNGVVDDSQLPKDRFSAERLKGVDSTLKIQPAKLEDSAVYLCTSSLDATWGFYNSPFHFGNGTRLTVT.

The genes are TRBV13 and TRBJ1-5; no reliable D call. Germline V gene lookup returns CDR1 PRHDT and CDR2 FYEKMQ (reference sequence). The CDR3 has 13 residues. Trimming pared 2 bases from V and 2 bases from J, leaving 4 bases between. The CDR3 DNA is TGTGCCAGCAGCTTACATGGCAATCAGCCCCAGCATTTT. Amino acids: CASSLHGNQPQHF.

As regards this clonotype: Being one base from a much bigger clone, this may be a read error. The CDR3 loop is CAIGPSDVTGELFF. CDR3 in DNA: TGTGCCATCGGCCCGTCGGACGTCACCGGGGAGCTGTTTTTT. The V gene is TRBV10-3, the J gene TRBJ2-2; no clear D. In germline, CDR1 is ENHRY, CDR2 SYGVKD. V lost 8 bases, J lost 4 bases, and 14 bases lay in between. The CDR3 runs to 14 residues.

The chain has TRBV18 and TRBJ2-7; D perhaps matches TRBD2 (7 bases). The germline V gene has CDR1 KGHSH and CDR2 LQKENI. This CDR3 has 14 amino acids. V dropped 4 bases and J dropped 3 bases, with 13 bases sitting between them. The CDR3 nucleotides are TGTGCCAGCTCACAAGGGGGAGGGGGCTACGAGCAGTACTTC. It translates to CASSQGGGGYEQYF.

Remarks on this clonotype: At one end the junction does not follow the germline gene, possibly because of a read error. CDR3 coding DNA: TGTGCCAGCAGCTCTGGACTAACCACAAATACGCAGTATTTT. Amino acid sequence: CASSSGLTTNTQYF. The J gene is TRBJ2-3, the V gene TRBV11-2, with D possibly being TRBD2 (6 bases). Germline CDR1 and CDR2: SGHAT and FQNNGV. The CDR3 contains 14 residues.

In its sample, this clonotype was seen once. The junction departs from the called germline gene at one end, perhaps through a read error. The chain recombines TRBV6-5 with TRBJ1-1, with 8 bases aligning to TRBD1. This CDR3 spans 17 amino acids. Per germline, CDR1 MNHEY and CDR2 SVGAGI. The CDR3, as DNA: TGTGCCAGCACCAAGCGCCTGGACAGGGAACGCCGGACTGAAGCATTCTTT. It translates to CASTKRLDRERRTEAFF.

As for this clonotype: One base away lies a much larger clone, so this may be a sequencing read error. The chain couples TRBV6-1 to TRBJ1-5; D is ambiguous. Looked up from germline, CDR1 is MNHNS and CDR2 is SASEGT. The CDR3 has 13 amino acids. The chain's CDR3 is CASKRVSNKPQHF. The DNA for the CDR3 is TGTGCCAGCAAGAGGGTTAGCAATAAGCCCCAGCATTTT.

The chain recombines TRBV9 with TRBJ2-1; 7 bases line up with TRBD1. This CDR3 is 17 amino acids long. Germline-derived CDR1 and CDR2 are SGDLS and YYNGEE. V lost 4 bases, J lost 0 bases, and 10 bases stayed unmatched. The CDR3 DNA is TGTGCCAGCAGCCCACCCGACAGGGCGTTCTCCTACAATGAGCAGTTCTTC. Its protein product is CASSPPDRAFSYNEQFF. Combining the CDR3 with reference TRBV9 and TRBJ2-1 gives the whole variable domain DSGVTQTPKHLITATGQRVTLRCSPRSGDLSVYWYQQSLDQGLQFLIQYYNGEERAKGNILERFSAQQFPDLHSELNLSSLELGDSALYFCASSPPDRAFSYNEQFFGPGTRLTVL.

On this clonotype itself: The germline gene is not matched at one end of the junction; a read error may be the cause. The J gene is TRBJ1-2, the V gene TRBV11-2, with unresolved D. The CDR3 spans 17 residues. Looked up from germline, CDR1 is SGHAT and CDR2 is FQNNGV. In nucleotides, the CDR3 is TGCGCCAGCAACTCCTACTCGACAAGGCTGGACCGGTATGGCTACACCTTC. It translates to CASNSYSTRLDRYGYTF.

About this clonotype: A much larger clone sits a single nucleotide away, making a read error possible. A read error is likely, as this CDR3 ends without the conserved phenylalanine or tryptophan. The rearrangement links TRBV6-2 or TRBV6-3 to TRBJ2-1, with 7 positions matching TRBD1. Germline lookup yields CDR1 MNHEY and CDR2 SVGEGT. The CDR3 loop spans 16 amino acids. The junction had 11 bases not matched to a gene; V was cut back by 8 bases and J by 1 base. The CDR3 region is CASQDPGGPSYNEQFI. The CDR3 region has the DNA TGTGCCAGCCAAGACCCAGGGGGTCCTTCCTACAATGAGCAGTTCATC.

This clonotype was seen a single time. An end of the junction differs from the germline gene, which may be a read error. The V and J genes are TRBV28 and TRBJ1-5; D might be TRBD1 (5 bases). In germline, CDR1 is MDHEN, CDR2 SYDVKM. The CDR3 loop spans 15 amino acids. The DNA of the CDR3 is TGTGCTAGCACTTTCTTGCGCCAGACCGTGAGGGGTGAGCATTTT. This codes for CASTFLRQTVRGEHF.

The chain combines TRBV28 with TRBJ2-3; 11 bases match TRBD1. Germline lookup yields CDR1 MDHEN and CDR2 SYDVKM. The CDR3 spans 13 residues. The DNA of the CDR3 is TGTGTCACCGGGACAGGGGGTATAGATACGCAGTATTTT. Protein: CVTGTGGIDTQYF.

As regards this clonotype: A much larger clone differs from this one at a single base, so this may be a read error. V and J are TRBV12-3 or TRBV12-4 and TRBJ2-2, with a tentative D call TRBD1 (6 bases). This CDR3 has 12 residues. The CDR3 nucleotides are TGTGCCACCGAAGGGGACACCAGGGAGCTGTTTTTT. Translating gives CATEGDTRELFF.

In the case of this clonotype: Possible read error: a much larger clone is one base away. This CDR3 is missing its conserved last phenylalanine or tryptophan, likely due to a read error. The chain recombines TRBV7-9 with TRBJ2-7; no definite D call. V was cut by 6 bases and J by 0 bases, with 12 bases left in between. CDR3 length: 14 residues. The germline CDR1 and CDR2 sequences are SEHNR and FQNEAQ (reference sequence). The DNA for the CDR3 is TGTGCCAGCAGGCCAGTTGAGAGCTCCTACGAGCAGTACTTA. It encodes CASRPVESSYEQYL.